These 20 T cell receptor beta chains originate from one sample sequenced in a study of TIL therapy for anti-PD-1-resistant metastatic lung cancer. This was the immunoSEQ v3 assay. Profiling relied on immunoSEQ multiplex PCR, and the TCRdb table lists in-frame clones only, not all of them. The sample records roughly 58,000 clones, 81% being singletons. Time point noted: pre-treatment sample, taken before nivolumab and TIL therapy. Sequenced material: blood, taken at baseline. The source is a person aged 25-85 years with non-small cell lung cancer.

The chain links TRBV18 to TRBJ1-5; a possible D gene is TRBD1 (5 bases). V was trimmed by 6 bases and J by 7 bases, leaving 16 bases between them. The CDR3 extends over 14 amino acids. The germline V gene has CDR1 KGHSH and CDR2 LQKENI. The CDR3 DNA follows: TGTGCCAGCTCCGACCGGCAGGGAGGACAGCCCCAGCATTTT. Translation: CASSDRQGGQPQHF.

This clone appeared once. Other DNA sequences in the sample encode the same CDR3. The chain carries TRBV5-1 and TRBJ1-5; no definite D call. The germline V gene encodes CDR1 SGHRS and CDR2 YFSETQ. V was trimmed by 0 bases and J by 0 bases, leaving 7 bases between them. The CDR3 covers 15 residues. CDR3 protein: CASSLGGYSNQPQHF. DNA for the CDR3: TGCGCCAGCAGCTTGGGGGGTTATAGCAATCAGCCCCAGCATTTT.

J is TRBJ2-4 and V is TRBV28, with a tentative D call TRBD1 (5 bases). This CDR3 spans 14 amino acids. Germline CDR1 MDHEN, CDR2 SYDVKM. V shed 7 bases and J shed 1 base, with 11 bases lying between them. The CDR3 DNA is TGTGCCAGCATCAGGGCCGGTGCCAAAAACATTCAGTACTTC. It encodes CASIRAGAKNIQYF.

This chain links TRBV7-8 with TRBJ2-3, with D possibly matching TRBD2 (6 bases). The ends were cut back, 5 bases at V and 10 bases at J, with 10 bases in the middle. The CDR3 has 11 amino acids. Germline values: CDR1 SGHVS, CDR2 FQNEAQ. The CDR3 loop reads CASSLRDSQYF. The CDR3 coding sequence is TGTGCCAGCAGCCTCCGGGACTCGCAGTATTTT.

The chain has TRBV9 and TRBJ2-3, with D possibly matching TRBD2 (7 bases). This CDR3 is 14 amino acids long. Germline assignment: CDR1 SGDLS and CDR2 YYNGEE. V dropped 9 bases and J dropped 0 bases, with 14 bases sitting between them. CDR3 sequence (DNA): TGTGCCATCTGCAAGGGGGGGAGCACAGATACGCAGTATTTT. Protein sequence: CAICKGGSTDTQYF.

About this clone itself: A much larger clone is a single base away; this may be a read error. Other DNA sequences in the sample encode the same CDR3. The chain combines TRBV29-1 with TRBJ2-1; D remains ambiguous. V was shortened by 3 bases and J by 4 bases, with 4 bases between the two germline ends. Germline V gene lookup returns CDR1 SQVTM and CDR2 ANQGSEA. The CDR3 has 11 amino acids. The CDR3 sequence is CSVETYNEQFF. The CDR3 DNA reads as TGCAGCGTTGAGACATACAATGAGCAGTTCTTC.

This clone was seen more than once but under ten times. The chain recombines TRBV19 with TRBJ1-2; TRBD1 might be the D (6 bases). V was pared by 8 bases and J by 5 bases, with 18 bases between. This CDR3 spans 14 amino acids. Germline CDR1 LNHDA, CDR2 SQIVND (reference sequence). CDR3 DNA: TGTGCCAGTGCAATTCGGGGGGGCGGTTATGGCTACACCTTC. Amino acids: CASAIRGGGYGYTF.

CDR3: CATQGPYNSPLHF. The CDR3 DNA follows: TGTGCCACCCAGGGACCCTATAATTCACCCCTCCACTTT. The chain has TRBV6-5 and TRBJ1-6, with D maybe TRBD1 (5 bases). This CDR3 has 13 amino acids. From germline, CDR1 is MNHEY and CDR2 SVGAGI. V was shortened by 10 bases and J by 2 bases, with 9 bases between the two germline ends.

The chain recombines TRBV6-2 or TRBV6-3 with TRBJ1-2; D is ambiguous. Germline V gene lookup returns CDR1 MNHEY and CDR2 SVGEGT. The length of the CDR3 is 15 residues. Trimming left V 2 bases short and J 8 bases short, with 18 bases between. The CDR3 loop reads CASSYAGIFRGGYTF. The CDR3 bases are TGTGCCAGCAGTTACGCCGGGATCTTCCGAGGAGGCTACACCTTC.

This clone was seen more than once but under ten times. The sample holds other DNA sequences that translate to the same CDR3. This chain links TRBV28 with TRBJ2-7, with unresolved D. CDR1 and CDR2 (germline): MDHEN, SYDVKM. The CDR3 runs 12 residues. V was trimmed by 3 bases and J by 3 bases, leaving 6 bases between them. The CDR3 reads CASSLSNYEQYF. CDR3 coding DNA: TGTGCCAGCAGTTTGTCTAACTACGAGCAGTACTTC.

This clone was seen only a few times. In DNA form, the CDR3 reads TGTGCCAGCTCACCGATAGGGACGGACATTGAAGCTTTCTTT. Residues: CASSPIGTDIEAFF. This chain links TRBV18 with TRBJ1-1; D possibly corresponds to TRBD1 (5 bases). In germline, CDR1 is KGHSH, CDR2 LQKENI. V was trimmed by 3 bases and J by 7 bases, leaving 15 bases between them. The CDR3 extends over 14 amino acids. The full variable domain, completed using reference TRBV18 and TRBJ1-1, is NAGVMQNPRHLVRRRGQEARLRCSPMKGHSHVYWYRQLPEEGLKFMVYLQKENIIDESGMPKERFSAEFPKEGPSILRIQQVVRGDSAAYFCASSPIGTDIEAFFGQGTRLTVV.

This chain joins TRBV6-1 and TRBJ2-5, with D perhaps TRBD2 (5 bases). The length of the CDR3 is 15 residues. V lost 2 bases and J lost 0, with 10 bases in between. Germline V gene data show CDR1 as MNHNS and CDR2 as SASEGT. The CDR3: CASSELAQYQETQYF. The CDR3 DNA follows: TGTGCCAGCAGTGAACTAGCACAGTACCAAGAGACCCAGTACTTC.

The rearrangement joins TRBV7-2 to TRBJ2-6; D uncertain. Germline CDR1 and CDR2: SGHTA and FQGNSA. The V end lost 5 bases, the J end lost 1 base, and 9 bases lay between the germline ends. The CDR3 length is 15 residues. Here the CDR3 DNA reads TGTGCCAGCAGCCAAGGCGGTTCTGGGGCCAACGTCCTGACTTTC. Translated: CASSQGGSGANVLTF.

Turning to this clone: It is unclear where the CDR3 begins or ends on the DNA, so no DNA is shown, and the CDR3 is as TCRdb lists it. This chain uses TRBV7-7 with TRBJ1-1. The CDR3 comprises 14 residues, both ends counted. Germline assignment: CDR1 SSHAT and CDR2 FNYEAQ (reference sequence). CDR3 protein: CASRPVGVASGSFF.

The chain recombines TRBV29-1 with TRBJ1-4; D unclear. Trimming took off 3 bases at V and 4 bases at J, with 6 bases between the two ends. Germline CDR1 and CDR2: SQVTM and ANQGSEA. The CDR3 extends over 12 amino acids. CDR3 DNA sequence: TGCAGCGTTGACAGCAGTAATGAAAAACTGTTTTTT. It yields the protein CSVDSSNEKLFF.

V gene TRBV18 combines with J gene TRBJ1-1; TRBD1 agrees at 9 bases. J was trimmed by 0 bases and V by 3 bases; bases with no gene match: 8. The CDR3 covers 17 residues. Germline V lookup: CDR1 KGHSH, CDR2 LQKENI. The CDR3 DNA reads TGTGCCAGCTCACCCCTCGGACAGGGGAGAGTGAACACTGAAGCTTTCTTT. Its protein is CASSPLGQGRVNTEAFF.

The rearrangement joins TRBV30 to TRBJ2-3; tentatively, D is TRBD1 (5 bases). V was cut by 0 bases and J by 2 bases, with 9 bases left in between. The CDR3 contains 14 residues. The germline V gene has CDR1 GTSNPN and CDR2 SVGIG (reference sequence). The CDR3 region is CAWSVSGATDTQYF. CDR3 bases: TGTGCCTGGAGTGTAAGTGGGGCCACAGATACGCAGTATTTT.

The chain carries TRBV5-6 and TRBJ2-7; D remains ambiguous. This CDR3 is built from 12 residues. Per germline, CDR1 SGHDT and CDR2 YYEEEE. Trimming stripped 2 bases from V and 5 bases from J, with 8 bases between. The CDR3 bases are TGTGCCAGCAGCTTTCTGCAGAACGAGCAGTACTTC. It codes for CASSFLQNEQYF.

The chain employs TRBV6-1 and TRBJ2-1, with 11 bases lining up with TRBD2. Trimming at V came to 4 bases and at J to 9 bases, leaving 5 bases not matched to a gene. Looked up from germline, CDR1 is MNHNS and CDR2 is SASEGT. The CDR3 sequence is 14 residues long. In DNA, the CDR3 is TGTGCCAGCAGTGTAGCGGGGGGGCCGGGTGAGCAGTTCTTC. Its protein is CASSVAGGPGEQFF.

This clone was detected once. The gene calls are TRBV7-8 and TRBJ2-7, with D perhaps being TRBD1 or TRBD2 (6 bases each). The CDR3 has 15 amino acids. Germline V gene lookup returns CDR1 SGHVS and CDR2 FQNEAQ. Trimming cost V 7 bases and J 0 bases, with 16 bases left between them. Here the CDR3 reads CASTPGGTSSYEQYF. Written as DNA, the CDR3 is TGTGCCAGCACCCCTGGAGGGACAAGCTCCTACGAGCAGTACTTC.